The rows below give T cell receptor beta chains drawn from one sample of a study of T-cell reconstitution after alpha-beta-depleted transplantation in children. TCRdb processed the PCR reads anew with MiXCR; each CDR3 protein has one entry. Of around 600,000 distinct CDR3 sequences listed, 20% to 25% are singletons. Source: PBMCs, mostly from graft donor cells, taken 360 days after TCRalphabeta/CD19-depleted stem cell transplant. Receptors originate from a boy younger than two who had a stem cell transplant for acute myeloid leukemia, so the T cells may come from the graft donor. Each CDR3 is given with its conserved first and last residue. The order of the fields is V gene, CDR3 protein.

V gene: TRBV27
CDR3 protein: CASSLRGGELFF

V gene: TRBV12-3/TRBV12-4
CDR3 protein: CASSLVGNEKLFF

V gene: TRBV20-1
CDR3 protein: CSARDLELGPYNSPLHF

V gene: TRBV20-1
CDR3 protein: CSACDGETQYF

V gene: TRBV25-1
CDR3 protein: CASSELSGGAPEETQYF

V gene: TRBV20-1
CDR3 protein: CSARTRDWSLGEQFF

V gene: TRBV12-3/TRBV12-4
CDR3 protein: CASSLYFRGSSSNNEQFF

V gene: TRBV9
CDR3 protein: CASSFGWYPNNEQFF

V gene: TRBV7-8
CDR3 protein: CASSLDKPTGPWTDTQYF

V gene: TRBV10-3
CDR3 protein: CAISPTSGGQETQYF

V gene: TRBV29-1
CDR3 protein: CSVRRPSSYEQYF

V gene: TRBV4-3
CDR3 protein: CASSQDSSGTYNEQFF

V gene: TRBV6-5
CDR3 protein: CASSYDDTGELFF

V gene: TRBV7-2
CDR3 protein: CASSLARLAGTGNSDTQYF

V gene: TRBV5-1
CDR3 protein: CASATGAADTQYF

V gene: TRBV20-1
CDR3 protein: CSAYFGSVGQPQHF

V gene: TRBV29-1
CDR3 protein: CSVEDGGSGTGGYTF